The 2 T cell receptor beta chains below all came from one sample that was sequenced in a study of T-cell memory formation after mild COVID-19 (dated by TCRdb to the early 2020s). Libraries were constructed by 5' RACE. For sequencing, an Illumina NovaSeq 6000 was employed. Through fastp at Q25 and MiXCR, TCRdb rebuilt clones from the public reads, retaining in-frame beta chains. Entries that share a CDR3 protein sequence are merged under the most common genes and DNA. The table for this sample lists roughly 130,000 distinct CDR3 sequences; about a sixth of them were counted only once. The leading ten clones occupy about 5.2% of the sample. Sequenced input: PBMCs or a T cell subset sorted from them (not recorded which). These receptor sequences come from a man between 18 and 35 years old who had mild COVID-19 (a few samples of this study predate the infection). The sample titles of this study are shuffled in the database, so cell type and time point are left out; the donor was told from shared clones.

This clonotype showed up just a few times. The chain combines TRBV7-6 with TRBJ2-6; D may be TRBD2 (5 bases). The CDR3 totals 13 residues. Germline V gene data show CDR1 as SGHVS and CDR2 as FNYEAQ. Trimming took off 9 bases at V and 5 bases at J, with 11 bases between the two ends. The chain's CDR3 is CARWTSRANVLTF. The CDR3 region has the DNA TGTGCCAGGTGGACTTCACGGGCCAACGTCCTGACTTTC.

This clonotype was observed at least ten times. V is TRBV4-3 and J is TRBJ2-2, with D hard to call. Between the trimmed V and J ends, which lost 0 bases and 6 bases, there was a span of 11 bases. Per germline, CDR1 LGHNA and CDR2 YSLEER. The CDR3 length is 15 residues. DNA for the CDR3: TGCGCCAGCAGCCAAGACCGGAGATGGGCCGGGGAGCTGTTTTTT. Translated: CASSQDRRWAGELFF.